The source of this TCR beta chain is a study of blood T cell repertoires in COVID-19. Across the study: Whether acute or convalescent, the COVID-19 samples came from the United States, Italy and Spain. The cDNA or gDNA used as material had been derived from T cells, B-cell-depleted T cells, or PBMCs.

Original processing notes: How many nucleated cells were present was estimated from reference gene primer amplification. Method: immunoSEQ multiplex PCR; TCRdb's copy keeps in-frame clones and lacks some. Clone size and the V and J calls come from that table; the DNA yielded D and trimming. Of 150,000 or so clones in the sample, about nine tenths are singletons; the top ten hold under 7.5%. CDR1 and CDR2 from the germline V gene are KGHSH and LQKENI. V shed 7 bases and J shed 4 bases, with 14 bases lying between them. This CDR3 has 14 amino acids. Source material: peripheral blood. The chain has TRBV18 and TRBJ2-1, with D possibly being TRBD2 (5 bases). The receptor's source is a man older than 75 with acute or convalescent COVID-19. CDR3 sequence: CASYSTSGYNEQFF. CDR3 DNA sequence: TGTGCCAGCTACAGCACTAGTGGTTACAATGAGCAGTTCTTC.